This entry lists 9 T cell receptor beta chains sequenced from one sample in a study of CD8 T cells in ankylosing spondylitis. TCRdb re-called the 5' RACE reads with MiXCR, one entry per CDR3 protein. Among some 450,000 distinct CDR3 sequences listed, 15% to 20% were seen once. These receptors have no known antigen. General study points: A TCR beta motif of fewer than ten highly homologous variants appeared characteristic of ankylosing spondylitis blood.

Source material: blood, either unsorted or a sorted T cell fraction (not recorded which). These TCRs come from a male donor with ankylosing spondylitis.

In its sample, this clonotype was seen a few times. The V call is TRBV12-3 or TRBV12-4, the J call TRBJ1-5; D unresolved. V was cut by 7 bases and J by 1 base, with 20 bases left in between. The CDR3 contains 17 residues. CDR3 loop: CASTSETVAYSNQPQHF. The DNA of the CDR3 is TGTGCCAGCACCTCGGAGACGGTGGCCTACAGCAATCAGCCCCAGCATTTT.

Only a few counts were recorded for this clonotype. CDR3 in amino acids: CASSSIQGVGEQYF. The DNA of the CDR3 is TGCGCCAGCAGCTCTATACAGGGGGTTGGCGAGCAGTACTTC. V gene TRBV5-1 combines with J gene TRBJ2-7; 8 bases are shared with TRBD1. J was trimmed by 6 bases and V by 3 bases; bases with no gene match: 8. The CDR3 loop spans 14 amino acids. CDR1 is SGHRS, CDR2 YFSETQ, per germline. Full variable domain (remainder filled in from reference TRBV5-1 and TRBJ2-7): KAGVTQTPRYLIKTRGQQVTLSCSPISGHRSVSWYQQTPGQGLQFLFEYFSETQRNKGNFPGRFSGRQFSNSRSEMNVSTLELGDSALYLCASSSIQGVGEQYFGPGTRLTVT.

CDR3 in DNA: TGTGCCAGCAGCATGAAGGGCGGTAGCGGGGGGGCCGCAGATACGCAGTATTTT. The encoded protein is CASSMKGGSGGAADTQYF. This chain joins TRBV11-1 and TRBJ2-3; TRBD2 matches at 11 bases. This CDR3 spans 18 amino acids. In germline, CDR1 is SGHAT, CDR2 FQDESV (reference sequence). After removal of 5 bases from V and 4 bases from J, the junction contained 14 bases not matched to a gene. The variable domain in full, completed from reference TRBV11-1 and TRBJ2-3, reads EAEVAQSPRYKITEKSQAVAFWCDPISGHATLYWYRQILGQGPELLVQFQDESVVDDSQLPKDRFSAERLKGVDSTLKIQPAELGDSAMYLCASSMKGGSGGAADTQYFGPGTRLTVL.

The rearrangement joins TRBV20-1 to TRBJ2-5; weak D call: TRBD1 (7 bases). Germline CDR1 and CDR2: DFQATT and SNEGSKA (reference sequence). V was trimmed by 5 bases and J by 4 bases, leaving 14 bases between them. CDR3 length equals 13 residues. This CDR3 is CSASDQGGETQYF. The CDR3 nucleotides are TGCAGTGCTTCTGACCAGGGGGGAGAGACCCAGTACTTC.

The rearrangement links TRBV5-1 to TRBJ2-3; D perhaps matches TRBD2 (6 bases). The CDR3 is 20 residues long. Germline lookup yields CDR1 SGHRS and CDR2 YFSETQ. Trimming removed 2 bases at V and 2 bases at J, with 27 bases between. The CDR3 DNA follows: TGCGCCAGCAGCTTTGGGGGGTCCTTCGACAGACTACTTTTCACAGATACGCAGTATTTT. Translated, it gives CASSFGGSFDRLLFTDTQYF. The entire variable domain, with the rest obtained from reference TRBV5-1 and TRBJ2-3, is as follows: KAGVTQTPRYLIKTRGQQVTLSCSPISGHRSVSWYQQTPGQGLQFLFEYFSETQRNKGNFPGRFSGRQFSNSRSEMNVSTLELGDSALYLCASSFGGSFDRLLFTDTQYFGPGTRLTVL.

V gene TRBV5-6 combines with J gene TRBJ2-5, with 7 bases lining up with TRBD2. The CDR3 contains 14 residues. Germline V gene data show CDR1 as SGHDT and CDR2 as YYEEEE. With V trimmed by 4 bases and J by 2 bases, 5 bases remained unmatched. The CDR3 loop is CASSPGTKQETQYF. DNA for the CDR3: TGTGCCAGCAGCCCGGGGACTAAACAAGAGACCCAGTACTTC.

The chain combines TRBV24-1 with TRBJ2-5; 9 positions agree with TRBD1. Germline CDR1 and CDR2: KGHDR and SFDVKD. The CDR3 sequence is 16 residues long. Unmatched junction bases numbered 7, after V lost 1 base and J lost 5 bases. CDR3 in DNA: TGTGCCACCAGTGATTTTGGGACAGGGTTAAGGGAGACCCAGTACTTC. Amino acid sequence: CATSDFGTGLRETQYF.

Ten or more counts support this clonotype. The chain links TRBV7-3 to TRBJ2-1; 8 bases agree with TRBD2. The germline V gene encodes CDR1 SGHTA and CDR2 FQGTGA. The CDR3 is 14 amino acids. The V and J ends lost 0 bases and 6 bases, in that order; junction bases with no gene match: 1. The DNA for the CDR3 is TGTGCCAGCAGCTTAACTGGGACTAGCAATGAGCAGTTCTTC. Encoded protein: CASSLTGTSNEQFF.

This rearrangement joins TRBV4-2 to TRBJ2-1; no clear D. Germline CDR1 reads LGHNA; CDR2 reads YNFKEQ. There are 14 residues in the CDR3. Trimming left V 0 bases short and J 0 bases short, with 3 bases between. This CDR3 is CASSQETSYNEQFF. The CDR3 bases are TGTGCCAGCAGCCAAGAAACCTCCTACAATGAGCAGTTCTTC.